This TCR beta chain was recorded in a study of vaccination and CD4 T cells after COVID-19. An Oncomine TCR Beta short-read assay was used to sequence the DNA from cultured CD4+ T cells. One entry per CDR3 protein results from TCRdb running MiXCR on the PCR reads. The table includes around 16,000 distinct CDR3 sequences, approximately 48% detected once. CDR3 length: 15 residues. V shed 3 bases and J shed 1 base, with 11 bases lying between them. Germline CDR1 reads LNHDA; CDR2 reads SQIVND (reference sequence). Described treatment: approximately nine-day PBMC culture with coronavirus spike peptide pools or control peptides (ViraFEST assay). In the case of this clonotype: Its matching antigen is unknown.

The chain recombines TRBV19 with TRBJ2-3, with D tentatively TRBD1 (7 bases). The receptor was isolated from a human donor who had recovered from COVID-19. Material for sequencing was CD4+ T cells from blood, cultured in vitro. The CDR3 protein is CASSMGGQGTDTQYF. The CDR3 nucleotides read TGTGCCAGTAGTATGGGAGGACAGGGCACAGATACGCAGTATTTT.